This is a list of T cell receptor beta chains from one sample in a study of CD8 T cells in ankylosing spondylitis. TCRdb re-called the 5' RACE reads with MiXCR, one entry per CDR3 protein. Found here are some 33,000 distinct CDR3 sequences, 13% to 15% of them singletons; the top ten hold 36%. Sequencing used blood. These receptor sequences come from a male donor with ankylosing spondylitis or in good health (not recorded which). Each CDR3 is given with its conserved first and last residue. A D gene is named only where the DNA matches it firmly. A row's size may be missing; if present it is once, few, many or a size class.

>.|few|TRBV28|TRBJ2-7
CASSFVAQEQYF
TGTGCCAGCAGTTTTGTAGCGCAAGAGCAGTACTTC
>.|.|TRBV28|TRBJ2-2
CASRGTTGELFF
TGTGCCAGCAGAGGGACCACCGGGGAGCTGTTTTTT
>.|few|TRBV9|TRBJ2-2
CASSVRFTGELFF
TGTGCCAGCAGCGTCCGGTTCACCGGGGAGCTGTTTTTT
>.|.|TRBV20-1|TRBJ2-7
CSARDGGNYEQYF
TGCAGTGCTAGAGATGGAGGGAACTACGAGCAGTACTTC
>TRBD1|few|TRBV9|TRBJ2-3
CASSPMRGRTDTQYF
TGTGCCAGCAGCCCTATGAGGGGGCGCACAGATACGCAGTATTTT
>TRBD2|few|TRBV27|TRBJ2-1
CASSEVAGVGNEQFF
TGTGCCAGCTCTGAAGTAGCGGGAGTGGGTAATGAGCAGTTCTTC
>TRBD1|.|TRBV27|TRBJ2-5
CASKRDRSLQETQYF
TGTGCCAGCAAAAGGGACAGAAGCTTACAAGAGACCCAGTACTTC
>.|few|TRBV4-3|TRBJ2-7
CASSQDTAGREQYF
TGCGCCAGCAGCCAAGATACGGCAGGGCGAGAGCAGTACTTC
>.|.|TRBV10-3|TRBJ2-1
CAVGLGNEQFF
TGTGCCGTCGGTTTGGGTAATGAGCAGTTCTTC
>TRBD2|few|TRBV4-2|TRBJ2-1
CASSQREGERNEQFF
TGTGCCAGCAGCCAGCGGGAGGGCGAAAGGAATGAGCAGTTCTTC
>.|.|TRBV6-6|TRBJ1-4
CASTLVATNEKLFF
TGTGCCAGCACGTTGGTGGCAACTAATGAAAAACTGTTTTTT
>.|.|TRBV27|TRBJ1-4
CASSFGNREEKLFF
TGTGCCAGCAGTTTCGGGAACAGGGAGGAAAAACTGTTTTTT
>TRBD2|few|TRBV5-1|TRBJ2-1
CASSPRTSGAYNEQFF
TGCGCCAGCAGCCCCCGGACTAGCGGAGCCTACAATGAGCAGTTCTTC
>.|many|TRBV4-3|TRBJ2-1
CASSQGRDPRSNEQFF
TGCGCCAGCAGCCAAGGGCGAGACCCAAGGAGCAATGAGCAGTTCTTC
>TRBD1|.|TRBV29-1|TRBJ2-3
CSVVETGIAQYF
TGCAGCGTTGTCGAGACAGGGATAGCGCAGTATTTT
>TRBD2|few|TRBV2|TRBJ2-2
CASTGLAANTGELFF
TGTGCCAGCACCGGACTAGCGGCGAACACCGGGGAGCTGTTTTTT
>.|.|TRBV21-1|TRBJ2-2
CAPRVGGTGELFF
TGTGCCCCCCGCGTTGGGGGGACCGGGGAGCTGTTTTTT
>.|few|TRBV11-2|TRBJ2-5
CASSLGPNGQTQYF
TGTGCCAGCAGCTTGGGCCCTAACGGTCAGACCCAGTACTTC
>.|many|TRBV7-2|TRBJ2-5
CASSLTPETQYF
TGTGCCAGCAGCTTAACCCCGGAGACCCAGTACTTC
>.|few|TRBV20-1|TRBJ2-1
CSARWAGTYNEQFF
TGCAGTGCTAGGTGGGCGGGAACCTACAATGAGCAGTTCTTC
>.|.|TRBV12-3/TRBV12-4|TRBJ1-3
CASSFQVSLSGNTIYF
TGTGCCAGCAGTTTTCAGGTTTCCCTCTCTGGAAACACCATATATTTT
>TRBD2|many|TRBV20-1|TRBJ2-3
CSARGRRFGTSGTDTQYF
TGCAGTGCTAGAGGAAGGCGCTTTGGGACTAGCGGAACAGATACGCAGTATTTT
>TRBD2|.|TRBV7-2|TRBJ2-1
CASSSSGGNHNEQFF
TGTGCCAGCAGCTCCTCGGGGGGGAATCACAATGAGCAGTTCTTC
>TRBD2|few|TRBV5-1|TRBJ2-1
CASSSGTSGSAYNEQFF
TGCGCCAGCAGCTCTGGGACTAGCGGGAGCGCGTACAATGAGCAGTTCTTC
>TRBD1|few|TRBV7-9|TRBJ2-1
CASRYTGQYNEQFF
TGTGCCAGCAGGTATACGGGACAGTACAATGAGCAGTTCTTC
>TRBD1|many|TRBV29-1|TRBJ2-5
CSVGTGVETQYF
TGCAGCGTTGGGACAGGGGTAGAGACCCAGTACTTC
>.|.|TRBV20-1|TRBJ2-2
CSARDGVLTGELFF
TGCAGTGCTAGAGATGGGGTTTTAACCGGGGAGCTGTTTTTT